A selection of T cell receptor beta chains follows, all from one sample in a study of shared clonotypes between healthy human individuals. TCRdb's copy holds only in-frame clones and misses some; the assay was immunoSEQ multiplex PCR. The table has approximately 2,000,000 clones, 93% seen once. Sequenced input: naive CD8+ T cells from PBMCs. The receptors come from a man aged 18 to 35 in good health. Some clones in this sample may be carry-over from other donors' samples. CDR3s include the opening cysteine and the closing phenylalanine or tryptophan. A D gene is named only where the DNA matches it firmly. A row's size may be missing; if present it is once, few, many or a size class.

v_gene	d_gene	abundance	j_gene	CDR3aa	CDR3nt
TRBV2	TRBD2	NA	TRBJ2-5	CASGGSETQYF	TGTGCCTCGGGCGGGAGTGAGACCCAGTACTTC
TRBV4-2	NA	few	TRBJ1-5	CASSQVTNQPQHF	TGTGCCAGCAGCCAAGTGACCAATCAGCCCCAGCATTTT
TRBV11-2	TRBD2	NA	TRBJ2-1	CASSPTSGRAWEQFF	TGTGCCAGCAGCCCAACTAGCGGGAGGGCTTGGGAGCAGTTCTTC
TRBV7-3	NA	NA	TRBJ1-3	CASSFTGKPGNTIYF	TGTGCCAGCAGCTTTACAGGGAAGCCTGGAAACACCATATATTTT
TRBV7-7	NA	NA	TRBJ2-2	CASSLDPNTGELFF	TGTGCCAGCAGCCTAGACCCGAACACCGGGGAGCTGTTTTTT
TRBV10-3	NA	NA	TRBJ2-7	CAIMGRVNSYEQYF	TGTGCCATCATGGGCAGGGTGAACTCCTACGAGCAGTACTTC
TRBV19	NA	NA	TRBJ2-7	CASSVGTWNEQYF	TGTGCCAGTAGTGTAGGAACTTGGAACGAGCAGTACTTC
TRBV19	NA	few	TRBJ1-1	CASSKGLMNTEAFF	TGTGCCAGTAGTAAGGGACTGATGAACACTGAAGCTTTCTTT
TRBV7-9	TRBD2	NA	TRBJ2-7	CASSATTSGRAYEQYF	TGTGCCAGCAGCGCCACTACTAGCGGGAGGGCCTACGAGCAGTACTTC
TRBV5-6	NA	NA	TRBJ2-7	CASSFGAHEQYF	TGTGCCAGCAGCTTTGGAGCCCACGAGCAGTACTTC
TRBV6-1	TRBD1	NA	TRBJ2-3	CASSEGTGVGDTQYF	TGTGCCAGCAGTGAGGGTACAGGGGTGGGTGATACGCAGTATTTT
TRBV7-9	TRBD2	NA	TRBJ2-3	CASSFRGLVRTDTQYF	TGTGCCAGCAGCTTTCGGGGACTAGTGCGCACAGATACGCAGTATTTT
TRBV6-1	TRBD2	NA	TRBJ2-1	CASSEPSGRSYNEQFF	TGTGCCAGCAGTGAACCTAGCGGGAGATCCTACAATGAGCAGTTCTTC
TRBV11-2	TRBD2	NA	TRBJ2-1	CASSLGLAGEFGEQFF	TGTGCCAGCAGCCTCGGACTAGCGGGAGAGTTTGGTGAGCAGTTCTTC
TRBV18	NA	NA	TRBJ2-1	CASSPRSRDEQFF	TGTGCCAGCTCACCAAGGTCGAGAGATGAGCAGTTCTTC
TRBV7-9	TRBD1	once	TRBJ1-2	CASSSGPGTGDGYTF	TGTGCCAGCAGCTCGGGTCCCGGGACAGGGGATGGCTACACCTTC
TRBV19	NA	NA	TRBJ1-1	CASSPDRVSEAFF	TGTGCCAGTAGCCCTGACCGGGTTTCCGAAGCTTTCTTT
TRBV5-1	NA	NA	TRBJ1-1	CASSLKHRAGGTEAFF	TGCGCCAGCAGCCTTAAACACAGGGCGGGGGGCACTGAAGCTTTCTTT
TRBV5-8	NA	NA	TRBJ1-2	CASSFYNPNNYGYTF	TGTGCCAGCAGCTTTTACAACCCTAATAACTATGGCTACACCTTC
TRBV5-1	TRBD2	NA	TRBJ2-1	CASSLAGLLSYNEQFF	TGCGCCAGCAGCTTGGCGGGACTATTGTCCTACAATGAGCAGTTCTTC
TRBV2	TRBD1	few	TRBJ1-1	CASSKTGTNTEAFF	TGTGCCAGCAGTAAGACAGGGACGAACACTGAAGCTTTCTTT
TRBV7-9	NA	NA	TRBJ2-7	CASSSSLFHEQYF	TGTGCCAGCAGCTCCTCACTATTCCACGAGCAGTACTTC
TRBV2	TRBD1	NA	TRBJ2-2	CASSGGRGQGNTGELFF	TGTGCCAGCAGTGGGGGGAGAGGACAGGGGAACACCGGGGAGCTGTTTTTT
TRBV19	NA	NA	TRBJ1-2	CASSKGPRQGQLFYGYTF	TGTGCCAGTAGTAAGGGGCCGCGCCAGGGGCAGCTGTTCTATGGCTACACCTTC
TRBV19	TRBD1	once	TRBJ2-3	CASSGQGGDTDTQYF	TGTGCCAGCAGCGGACAGGGTGGAGACACAGATACGCAGTATTTT
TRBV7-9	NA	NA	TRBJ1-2	CASSLAPTGGGYGYTF	TGTGCCAGCAGCTTAGCGCCGACGGGGGGTGGATATGGCTACACCTTC